Listed here are 27 T cell receptor beta chains from one sample, sequenced in a study of T cells in Graves' hyperthyroidism and ophthalmopathy. From RNA transcripts, TCR beta CDR3 regions were amplified. First-round RT-PCR with HTBI primers amplified the TCR CDR3 region. TCRdb ran MiXCR on the multiplex PCR reads and lists one entry per CDR3 protein. The table shows around 580,000 distinct CDR3 sequences, with 16% occurring only once. Sequencing was carried out using blood. These receptors were taken from a woman under 30 with Graves' hyperthyroidism.

The chain joins TRBV7-9 to TRBJ2-3, with D possibly TRBD1 on 5 matching bases. Per germline, CDR1 SEHNR and CDR2 FQNEAQ (reference sequence). Trimming removed 5 bases from V and 5 bases from J, with 14 bases in between. This CDR3 has 14 residues. CDR3 nucleotide sequence: TGTGCCAGCAGCCCTCCTTCAGGGAAAGATACGCAGTATTTT. It is translated as CASSPPSGKDTQYF.

This clonotype was seen a few times. The rearrangement links TRBV4-1 to TRBJ1-2, with D perhaps TRBD1 (5 bases). The CDR3 has 13 amino acids. Germline CDR1 reads MGHRA; CDR2 reads YSYEKL. V was clipped by 1 base and J by 5 bases, with 8 bases between them. This CDR3 is CASSQVQAYGYTF. The CDR3, as DNA: TGCGCCAGCAGCCAAGTACAGGCGTATGGCTACACCTTC.

Remarks on this clonotype: Since a much larger clone is just one base distant, this may be a read error. The chain employs TRBV6-9 and TRBJ2-1; D is undetermined. CDR1 and CDR2 (germline): MNHGY, SVAAGI. The CDR3 sequence is 12 residues long. The CDR3 region has the DNA TGTGCCAGCAGTTACGTGGTCAATGAGCAGCTCTTC. This sequence encodes CASSYVVNEQLF.

This sequence joins TRBV19 and TRBJ1-5; the match to TRBD1 covers 9 bases. V lost 5 bases and J lost 7; bases outside the gene matches: 6. CDR3 length: 14 amino acids. The V gene's germline CDR1 is LNHDA and CDR2 SQIVND (reference sequence). CDR3: CASSATGGQQPQHF. The CDR3 DNA follows: TGTGCCAGTAGTGCCACAGGGGGCCAGCAGCCCCAGCATTTT.

Here the CDR3 DNA reads TGCAGCGTTGATGGCCGGGACAGGGGCTCCTATGGCTACACCTTC. This gives the protein CSVDGRDRGSYGYTF. This chain connects TRBV29-1 to TRBJ1-2, with 10 positions matching TRBD1. V trimming: 3 bases; J trimming: 4 bases; junction bases outside the gene matches: 8. The CDR3 is 15 amino acids. CDR1 is SQVTM and CDR2 is ANQGSEA in the germline V gene.

This clonotype has a count of ten or more. The genes are TRBV5-1 and TRBJ2-1; the D gene is possibly TRBD2 (6 bases). The ends were cut back, 3 bases at V and 2 bases at J, with 15 bases in the middle. Germline V CDR1 and CDR2: SGHRS, YFSETQ. The CDR3 covers 16 residues. CDR3 in DNA: TGCGCCAGCAGCTCGGGGGTGGGGCTAGCCTACAATGAGCAGTTCTTC. It encodes CASSSGVGLAYNEQFF.

This clonotype was counted ten times or more. The chain carries TRBV7-9 and TRBJ2-1, with 12 bases identical to TRBD2. This CDR3 has 15 residues. With 6 bases clipped from V and 6 bases from J, the junction kept 6 bases outside the gene matches. Germline V gene sequence: CDR1 SEHNR, CDR2 FQNEAQ (reference sequence). For the CDR3, the DNA is TGTGCCAGCAGTAAACTAGCGGGAGGCAGCAATGAGCAGTTCTTC. Its translation is CASSKLAGGSNEQFF.

This clonotype was seen a few times. DNA for the CDR3: TGTGCCAGCAACCGATGGGGGGCCGCCGGAAATTCACCCCTCCACTTT. Amino acid sequence: CASNRWGAAGNSPLHF. The rearrangement links TRBV27 to TRBJ1-6; perhaps TRBD1 as D (6 bases). The CDR3 is made up of 16 amino acids. The V end lost 7 bases, the J end lost 7 bases, and 20 bases lay between the germline ends. Germline CDR1 MNHEY, CDR2 SMNVEV (reference sequence).

CDR3 region: CASSSGQVNTEAFF. In nucleotides, the CDR3 is TGCGCCAGCAGCTCGGGACAAGTGAACACTGAAGCTTTCTTT. The V and J genes are TRBV5-1 and TRBJ1-1, with D perhaps TRBD1 (6 bases). V lost 3 bases and J 0 bases, leaving 9 bases between the germline ends. Germline V gives CDR1 SGHRS, CDR2 YFSETQ. The CDR3 is 14 amino acids. The full variable domain, with the rest looked up from reference TRBV5-1 and TRBJ1-1, is KAGVTQTPRYLIKTRGQQVTLSCSPISGHRSVSWYQQTPGQGLQFLFEYFSETQRNKGNFPGRFSGRQFSNSRSEMNVSTLELGDSALYLCASSSGQVNTEAFFGQGTRLTVV.

The chain uses TRBV25-1 and TRBJ2-1, with a tentative D call TRBD2 (6 bases). Germline CDR1 and CDR2: MGHDK and SYGVNS. Trimming took off 4 bases at V and 8 bases at J, with 9 bases between the two ends. The CDR3 consists of 12 residues. CDR3 nucleotide sequence: TGTGCCAGCAGTGGTAGCGGTGATGAGCAGTTCTTC. This codes for CASSGSGDEQFF.

This clonotype was observed at least ten times. V usage is TRBV7-8 and J usage is TRBJ1-2, with D perhaps matching TRBD1 (6 bases). The CDR3 sequence is 17 residues long. V was trimmed by 2 bases and J by 2 bases, leaving 18 bases between them. Germline CDR1 reads SGHVS; CDR2 reads FQNEAQ. This CDR3 reads CASSLRLMAGANYGYTF. For the CDR3, the DNA is TGTGCCAGCAGCTTAAGGTTAATGGCAGGGGCCAACTATGGCTACACCTTC.

The chain links TRBV6-2 or TRBV6-3 to TRBJ1-2; D unresolved. The CDR3 loop spans 16 amino acids. Germline CDR1 MNHEY, CDR2 SVGEGT. V was trimmed by 0 bases and J by 1 base, leaving 12 bases between them. This CDR3 reads CASSYSITAGNYGYTF. The CDR3 DNA reads as TGTGCCAGCAGTTACTCGATAACTGCGGGTAACTATGGCTACACCTTC.

This clonotype was seen a few times. This chain uses TRBV4-2 with TRBJ1-2, with D unclear. The V gene lost 1 base and the J gene lost 3 bases, with 3 bases spanning the gap. Germline loops: CDR1 LGHNA, CDR2 YNFKEQ. The CDR3 contains 12 residues. DNA for the CDR3: TGTGCCAGCAGCCAAGTAGACTATGGCTACACCTTC. This codes for CASSQVDYGYTF.

The chain has TRBV29-1 and TRBJ2-1, with D perhaps TRBD2 (5 bases). V lost 8 bases and J lost 6, with 14 bases in between. The CDR3 contains 12 residues. The germline V gene encodes CDR1 SQVTM and CDR2 ANQGSEA. The CDR3 reads CSSKRESNEQFF. As DNA, the CDR3 is TGCAGCTCAAAAAGGGAGAGCAATGAGCAGTTCTTC.

Turning to this clonotype: A much larger clone lies one base from this, so it may be a read error. This sequence joins TRBV20-1 and TRBJ2-5; tentative D call: TRBD1 (6 bases). The CDR3 extends over 15 amino acids. Per germline, CDR1 DFQATT and CDR2 SNEGSKA (reference sequence). CDR3 loop: CSAREDSWYQETPYF. The CDR3 coding sequence is TGCAGTGCTAGGGAGGACAGCTGGTACCAAGAGACCCCGTACTTC.

The chain employs TRBV4-3 and TRBJ2-7; D unresolved. This CDR3 comprises 15 residues. Germline loops: CDR1 LGHNA, CDR2 YSLEER. V was trimmed by 0 bases and J by 2 bases, leaving 11 bases between them. The CDR3 coding sequence is TGCGCCAGCAGCCAAGATTTAGACGACCCCTACGAGCAGTACTTC. It is translated as CASSQDLDDPYEQYF.

This clonotype was counted at least ten times. V usage is TRBV2 and J usage is TRBJ1-4, with 7 bases matching TRBD1. Looked up from germline, CDR1 is SNHLY and CDR2 is FYNNEI. V trimming: 6 bases; J trimming: 3 bases; junction bases outside the gene matches: 4. The CDR3 is 14 amino acids. The CDR3 region has the DNA TGTGCCAGCAGATCCGGGACAGCTAATGAAAAACTGTTTTTT. Protein: CASRSGTANEKLFF.

The chain uses TRBV3-1 and TRBJ2-6; 8 nucleotides align to TRBD1. The CDR3 length is 17 residues. Germline V gives CDR1 LGHDT, CDR2 YNNKEL (reference sequence). V was clipped by 4 bases and J by 2 bases; unmatched bases: 7. The CDR3 loop is CASSPQGAWAGANVLTF. DNA for the CDR3: TGTGCCAGCAGCCCCCAGGGGGCGTGGGCTGGGGCCAACGTCCTGACTTTC.

This clonotype was found many times. CDR3 coding DNA: TGTGCCAGCAGCCCGGGACGGGACAGGATTTTCACTGAAGCTTTCTTT. It yields the protein CASSPGRDRIFTEAFF. The chain employs TRBV7-2 and TRBJ1-1; 8 bases are shared with TRBD1. V gave up 5 bases and J gave up 4 bases; unmatched junction bases: 12. The CDR3 covers 16 residues. The germline gives CDR1 SGHTA, CDR2 FQGNSA.

This clonotype has a count of ten or more. J is TRBJ2-3 and V is TRBV12-3 or TRBV12-4; 13 bases agree with TRBD2. There are 20 residues in the CDR3. V trimming: 2 bases; J trimming: 0 bases; junction bases outside the gene matches: 11. Written as DNA, the CDR3 is TGTGCCAGCAGTTTACCCGTGACTAGCGGGGGGTATGCTAGCACAGATACGCAGTATTTT. Residues: CASSLPVTSGGYASTDTQYF.

This clonotype occurred many times. This chain uses TRBV6-1 with TRBJ2-7, with 8 bases fitting TRBD2. The CDR3 sequence is 17 residues long. The junction had 16 bases not matched to a gene; V was cut back by 5 bases and J by 4 bases. Germline V gene sequence: CDR1 MNHNS, CDR2 SASEGT. The CDR3, as DNA: TGTGCCAGCAGTTCCGGTAACGCCCGACTAGCGAGATACGAGCAGTACTTC. Translating it yields CASSSGNARLARYEQYF.

Many counts were recorded for this clonotype. The chain couples TRBV6-1 to TRBJ1-1; the D gene is possibly TRBD1 (5 bases). Between the trimmed V and J ends, which lost 5 bases and 1 base, there was a span of 20 bases. The CDR3 has 17 residues. CDR1 and CDR2 from the germline V gene are MNHNS and SASEGT. CDR3 sequence reads: CASSSPPGRDSNTEAFF. CDR3 coding DNA: TGTGCCAGCAGTTCCCCGCCAGGGAGGGACTCGAACACTGAAGCTTTCTTT.

This clonotype was counted many times. The CDR3 spells CASSQESRGLNQPQHF. CDR3 nucleotide sequence: TGTGCCAGCAGCCAAGAAAGTAGGGGTCTCAATCAGCCCCAGCATTTT. The chain carries TRBV3-1 and TRBJ1-5; TRBD1 might be the D (5 bases). The germline V gene encodes CDR1 LGHDT and CDR2 YNNKEL (reference sequence). This CDR3 is built from 16 residues. V was clipped by 0 bases and J by 3 bases, with 12 bases between them.

This chain links TRBV15 with TRBJ1-1; D is undetermined. The V gene lost 4 bases and the J gene lost 5 bases, with 14 bases spanning the gap. CDR1 and CDR2 (germline): LNHNV, YYDKDF (reference sequence). The CDR3 is made up of 14 amino acids. The DNA for the CDR3 is TGTGCCACCAGCACCCAGGAGCAAGGGACTGAAGCTTTCTTT. This gives the protein CATSTQEQGTEAFF.

Many counts were recorded for this clonotype. This chain uses TRBV6-1 with TRBJ1-1, with unresolved D. This CDR3 is 13 amino acids long. Germline assignment: CDR1 MNHNS and CDR2 SASEGT. Trimming took 7 bases from V and 6 from J, leaving 15 bases between them. CDR3 nucleotides: TGTGCCAGCACTCAGACGCATCTCTCTGAAGCTTTCTTT. This translates into CASTQTHLSEAFF.

J is TRBJ2-1 and V is TRBV24-1; TRBD1 matches 7 bases. The V gene end was trimmed by 4 bases and the J gene end by 2 bases; junction bases not matched to a gene: 7. Germline V gene lookup returns CDR1 KGHDR and CDR2 SFDVKD. The CDR3 totals 16 residues. DNA of the CDR3: TGTGCCACCAGTGAAACGACAGGGAAGGCCTACAATGAGCAGTTCTTC. Translated: CATSETTGKAYNEQFF.

The table lists this clonotype with a few counts. The V call is TRBV20-1, the J call TRBJ2-7; no clear D. V shed 1 base and J shed 7 bases, with 14 bases lying between them. Germline V gene lookup returns CDR1 DFQATT and CDR2 SNEGSKA (reference sequence). The CDR3 is 13 amino acids. CDR3 residues: CSARGVNDVEQYF. CDR3 DNA sequence: TGCAGTGCTAGAGGGGTTAATGATGTGGAGCAGTACTTC.